The clone carrying this TCR beta chain was detected only a few times. What it binds is not known. MiXCR was run by TCRdb on the 5' RACE reads, yielding one entry per CDR3 protein. The sample shows 200,000 to 300,000 distinct CDR3 sequences, 13% of them seen only once. The CDR3 loop spans 15 amino acids. CDR1 SEHNR and CDR2 FQNEAQ come from the germline V gene (reference sequence). The V end was cut by 2 bases, the J end by 4 bases, with 15 bases between. These data come from a study of T cells after yellow fever vaccination. Points from the study as a whole: Shared CD4/CD8 clonotypes were a small share, likely from convergent recombination. Boosting was followed by the reappearance of most primary-vaccination clones (just under 98% CD4, about 90% CD8).

The rearrangement joins TRBV7-9 to TRBJ2-7; tentative D call: TRBD2 (5 bases). This TCR derives from a man aged 25 to 40 who received the YFV17D yellow fever vaccine. The sequenced sample was CD4+ T cells sorted from PBMCs, obtained 45 days after the yellow fever booster vaccination. Here the CDR3 reads CASSLSLAPNYEQYF. The CDR3 coding sequence is TGTGCCAGCAGCTTAAGTCTAGCACCCAATTACGAGCAGTACTTC.